Below, 20 T cell receptor beta chains from the same sample are listed, as sequenced in a study of cytomegalovirus exposure and HLA in healthy donors. Profiled with immunoSEQ multiplex PCR; TCRdb holds only in-frame clones, not every one. The data show about 140,000 clones, roughly 88% seen once. Sequencing input: PBMCs. The receptors originated from a woman in her late teens or twenties in good health and CMV-seropositive.

V gene TRBV7-9 combines with J gene TRBJ2-7, with 7 bases aligning to TRBD1. In germline, CDR1 is SEHNR, CDR2 FQNEAQ (reference sequence). This CDR3 is built from 13 residues. Losses at the gene ends were 4 bases for V and 3 bases for J; bases not matched to a gene: 3. CDR3 DNA: TGTGCCAGCAGCTCCCAGGGGGTCTACGAGCAGTACTTC. It codes for CASSSQGVYEQYF.

V usage is TRBV5-1 and J usage is TRBJ2-1; TRBD2 matches 11 bases. There are 16 residues in the CDR3. V was pared by 0 bases and J by 8 bases, with 7 bases of the junction left unmatched. The germline V gene encodes CDR1 SGHRS and CDR2 YFSETQ. The CDR3 DNA sequence: TGCGCCAGCAGCTTGGGGCTAGCGGGGGGCGGCGATGAGCAGTTCTTC. Translating it yields CASSLGLAGGGDEQFF.

This chain links TRBV6-5 with TRBJ2-7; 7 nucleotides match TRBD1. Unmatched junction bases numbered 5, after V lost 0 bases and J lost 6 bases. The CDR3 has 14 amino acids. Germline V gene lookup returns CDR1 MNHEY and CDR2 SVGAGI. The CDR3 coding sequence is TGTGCCAGCAGTTACTCTGACAGGGTTGGCGAGCAGTACTTC. This codes for CASSYSDRVGEQYF.

This clone was recorded once. The chain couples TRBV5-1 to TRBJ2-7; D not certain. Trimming pared 0 bases from V and 3 bases from J, leaving 7 bases between. CDR1 is SGHRS, CDR2 YFSETQ, per germline. The length of the CDR3 is 13 residues. CDR3 loop: CASSLEANYEQYF. The CDR3 DNA is TGCGCCAGCAGCTTGGAAGCGAACTACGAGCAGTACTTC.

The gene calls are TRBV10-2 and TRBJ2-1, with 7 bases that match TRBD2. Trimming removed 3 bases from V and 4 bases from J; junction bases left unmatched: 6. There are 15 residues in the CDR3. Germline lookup yields CDR1 WSHSY and CDR2 SAAADI. In nucleotides, the CDR3 is TGCGCCAGCAGTGAATCCCTAGCGGTATACAATGAGCAGTTCTTC. It translates to CASSESLAVYNEQFF.

The chain combines TRBV4-3 with TRBJ2-5, with D unresolved. Germline V gene data show CDR1 as LGHNA and CDR2 as YSLEER. V lost 0 bases, J lost 3 bases, and 5 bases lay in between. The CDR3 has 13 amino acids. The CDR3 coding sequence is TGCGCCAGCAGCCAAGACGTAGAAGAGACCCAGTACTTC. Protein product: CASSQDVEETQYF.

The chain joins TRBV5-1 to TRBJ2-1; 11 nucleotides line up with TRBD2. Losses at the gene ends were 1 base for V and 4 bases for J; bases not matched to a gene: 1. Germline CDR1 reads SGHRS; CDR2 reads YFSETQ. The CDR3 runs 15 residues. The CDR3 coding sequence is TGCGCCAGCAGCTTGTTAGCGGGGGGGTACAATGAGCAGTTCTTC. It codes for CASSLLAGGYNEQFF. Filled out from reference TRBV5-1 and TRBJ2-1, the complete variable domain reads KAGVTQTPRYLIKTRGQQVTLSCSPISGHRSVSWYQQTPGQGLQFLFEYFSETQRNKGNFPGRFSGRQFSNSRSEMNVSTLELGDSALYLCASSLLAGGYNEQFFGPGTRLTVL.

The genes are TRBV11-3 and TRBJ2-1; TRBD2 aligns across 7 bases. The CDR3 contains 16 residues. Germline values: CDR1 SGHNT, CDR2 YENEEA. Trimming removed 5 bases from V and 3 bases from J; junction bases left unmatched: 10. CDR3 sequence: CASSKGVGLSYNEQFF. The DNA of the CDR3 is TGTGCCAGCAGCAAAGGGGTGGGACTAAGCTACAATGAGCAGTTCTTC.

V is TRBV14 and J is TRBJ2-7; D is unresolved. Germline CDR1 and CDR2: SGHDN and FVKESK. This CDR3 contains 13 residues. Trimming left V 10 bases short and J 0 bases short, with 13 bases between. CDR3 residues: CATRNSGSYEQYF. The CDR3 nucleotides read TGTGCCACCCGCAATTCGGGCTCCTACGAGCAGTACTTC.

The J gene is TRBJ1-2, the V gene TRBV11-2, with D possibly matching TRBD1 (5 bases). Germline V CDR1 and CDR2: SGHAT, FQNNGV. The germline V and J ends were trimmed by 0 bases and 4 bases, with 12 bases remaining between them. CDR3 size: 15 residues. CDR3 nucleotide sequence: TGTGCCAGCAGCTTAGATGGGAGGGGTGGCTATGGCTACACCTTC. Its translation is CASSLDGRGGYGYTF.

The chain has TRBV2 and TRBJ2-7, with TRBD1 matching over 7 bases. CDR1 is SNHLY, CDR2 FYNNEI, per germline. This CDR3 comprises 14 residues. V lost 7 bases to trimming and J lost 0 bases; unmatched junction nucleotides: 6. The CDR3 loop reads CASITTGFSYEQYF. The CDR3, as DNA: TGTGCCAGCATTACGACAGGGTTCTCCTACGAGCAGTACTTC.

This chain connects TRBV4-2 to TRBJ2-5, with TRBD1 identical over 10 bases. The ends lost 2 bases at V and 4 bases at J; junction bases unmatched: 7. The CDR3 is made up of 16 amino acids. Germline V lookup: CDR1 LGHNA, CDR2 YNFKEQ. The CDR3 spells CASSQTGQGIAETQYF. In DNA, the CDR3 is TGTGCCAGCAGCCAAACGGGACAGGGGATCGCAGAGACCCAGTACTTC.

The V call is TRBV9, the J call TRBJ2-5, with D maybe TRBD1 (7 bases). The germline V gene encodes CDR1 SGDLS and CDR2 YYNGEE. Trimming shortened V by 0 bases and J by 3 bases, and 12 bases separated the two germline ends. The CDR3 spans 15 residues. The CDR3: CASSVVAGGKETQYF. CDR3 nucleotides: TGTGCCAGCAGCGTAGTGGCAGGGGGGAAAGAGACCCAGTACTTC.

In DNA, the CDR3 is TGCGCCAGCAGCGTGATCCAGGGGGCGAACACTGAAGCTTTCTTT. This translates into CASSVIQGANTEAFF. The rearrangement joins TRBV5-1 to TRBJ1-1, with 8 nucleotides matching TRBD1. The CDR3 extends over 15 amino acids. Trimming removed 4 bases from V and 1 base from J; junction bases left unmatched: 6. Germline loops: CDR1 SGHRS, CDR2 YFSETQ.

The V and J genes are TRBV2 and TRBJ1-5; no reliable D call. V was trimmed by 6 bases and J by 7 bases, leaving 16 bases between them. The germline gives CDR1 SNHLY, CDR2 FYNNEI. The CDR3 sequence is 14 residues long. CDR3 residues: CASRAGSQNQPQHF. The CDR3 DNA reads as TGTGCCAGCAGGGCGGGCTCCCAGAACCAGCCCCAGCATTTT.

This clone was detected once. The chain couples TRBV6-5 to TRBJ2-7; 7 bases are shared with TRBD1. The CDR3 covers 15 residues. Germline V gene data show CDR1 as MNHEY and CDR2 as SVGAGI. The V gene end was trimmed by 3 bases and the J gene end by 0 bases; junction bases not matched to a gene: 5. CDR3 loop: CASSYLAGGSYEQYF. In DNA, the CDR3 is TGTGCCAGCAGTTATTTGGCAGGGGGCTCCTACGAGCAGTACTTC.

The count of this clone is one. The chain couples TRBV18 to TRBJ2-7; 7 nucleotides agree with TRBD1. The CDR3 covers 13 residues. The germline V gene encodes CDR1 KGHSH and CDR2 LQKENI. The V segment lost 3 bases and the J segment 6 bases; nucleotides outside the gene matches: 5. CDR3 nucleotide sequence: TGTGCCAGCTCACCGACAGGGTGGAGCGAGCAGTACTTC. Its translation: CASSPTGWSEQYF.

The chain recombines TRBV15 with TRBJ2-7; D may be TRBD1 (6 bases). Germline V CDR1 and CDR2: LNHNV, YYDKDF (reference sequence). The CDR3 has 13 amino acids. V was trimmed by 2 bases and J by 5 bases, leaving 10 bases between them. CDR3: CATSRRTVDEQYF. CDR3 sequence (DNA): TGTGCCACCAGCAGACGGACAGTAGACGAGCAGTACTTC.

The rearrangement links TRBV5-1 to TRBJ1-5, with 12 bases lining up with TRBD1. There are 17 residues in the CDR3. V dropped 4 bases and J dropped 2; count of bases not matched to a gene: 7. Germline assignment: CDR1 SGHRS and CDR2 YFSETQ. Here the CDR3 reads CASSLGTGGSGNQPQHF. CDR3 DNA sequence: TGCGCCAGCAGCCTAGGGACAGGGGGCTCGGGCAATCAGCCCCAGCATTTT.

The rearrangement links TRBV29-1 to TRBJ2-5; 10 nucleotides align to TRBD1. The germline V gene has CDR1 SQVTM and CDR2 ANQGSEA. V shed 4 bases and J 0 bases; nucleotides not matched to a gene: 2. This CDR3 is 14 amino acids long. CDR3 amino acids: CSVVGTGDQETQYF. The CDR3 DNA reads TGCAGCGTTGTCGGGACAGGGGACCAAGAGACCCAGTACTTC.